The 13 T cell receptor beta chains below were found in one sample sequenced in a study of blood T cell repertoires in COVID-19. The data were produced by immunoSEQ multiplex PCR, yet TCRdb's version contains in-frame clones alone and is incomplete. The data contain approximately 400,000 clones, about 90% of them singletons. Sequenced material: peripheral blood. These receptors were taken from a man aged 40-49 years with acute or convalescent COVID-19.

As DNA, the CDR3 is TGTGCCAGCAGTTTACTGACAGGGACAAATTCACCCCTCCACTTT. Encoded protein: CASSLLTGTNSPLHF. The rearrangement joins TRBV28 to TRBJ1-6; 7 nucleotides match TRBD1. The CDR3 runs 15 residues. V was clipped by 2 bases and J by 7 bases; unmatched bases: 5. Germline assignment: CDR1 MDHEN and CDR2 SYDVKM. Complete variable domain (other parts from reference TRBV28 and TRBJ1-6): DVKVTQSSRYLVKRTGEKVFLECVQDMDHENMFWYRQDPGLGLRLIYFSYDVKMKEKGDIPEGYSVSREKKERFSLILESASTNQTSMYLCASSLLTGTNSPLHFGNGTRLTVT.

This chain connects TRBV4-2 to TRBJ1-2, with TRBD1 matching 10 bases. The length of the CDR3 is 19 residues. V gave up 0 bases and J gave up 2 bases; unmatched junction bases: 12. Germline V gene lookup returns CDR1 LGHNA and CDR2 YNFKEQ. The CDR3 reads CASSQDEGRWDRGNYGYTF. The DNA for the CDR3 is TGTGCCAGCAGCCAAGATGAGGGTAGATGGGACAGGGGAAACTATGGCTACACCTTC.

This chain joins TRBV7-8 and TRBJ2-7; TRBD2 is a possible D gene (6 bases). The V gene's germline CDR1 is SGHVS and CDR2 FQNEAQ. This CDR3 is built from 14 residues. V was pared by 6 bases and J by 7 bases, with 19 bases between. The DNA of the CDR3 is TGTGCCAGCAGTCCATTCGGGGGAGAGTATGAGCAGTACTTC. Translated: CASSPFGGEYEQYF.

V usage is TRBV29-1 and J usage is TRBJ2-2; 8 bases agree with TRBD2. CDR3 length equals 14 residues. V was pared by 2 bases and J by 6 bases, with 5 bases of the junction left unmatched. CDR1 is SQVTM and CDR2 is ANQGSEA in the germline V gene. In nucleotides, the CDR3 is TGCAGCGTTGAACCCTCGCGGGGGGCCGGGGAGCTGTTTTTT. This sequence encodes CSVEPSRGAGELFF.

The CDR3 DNA sequence: TGTGCCAGCAGCCACGTGAACACTGAAGCTTTCTTT. This sequence encodes CASSHVNTEAFF. V gene TRBV3-1 (or the pseudogene TRBV3-2) combines with J gene TRBJ1-1, with no clear D. The V end was cut by 3 bases, the J end by 0 bases, with 2 bases between. Germline loops: CDR1 LGHDT, CDR2 YNNKEL (reference sequence). The CDR3 sequence is 12 residues long.

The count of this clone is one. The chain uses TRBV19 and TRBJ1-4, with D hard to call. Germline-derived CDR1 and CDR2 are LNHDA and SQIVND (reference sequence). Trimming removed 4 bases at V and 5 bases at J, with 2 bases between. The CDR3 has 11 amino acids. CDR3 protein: CASSTNEKLFF. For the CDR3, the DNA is TGTGCCAGTAGTACAAATGAAAAACTGTTTTTT. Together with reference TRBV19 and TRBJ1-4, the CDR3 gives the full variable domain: DGGITQSPKYLFRKEGQNVTLSCEQNLNHDAMYWYRQDPGQGLRLIYYSQIVNDFQKGDIAEGYSVSREKKESFPLTVTSAQKNPTAFYLCASSTNEKLFFGSGTQLSVL.

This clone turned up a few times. CDR3 nucleotide sequence: TGCGCCAGCAGTGAGTCGACAGTCTCGAATCGAGAGCAGTACTTC. Amino acids: CASSESTVSNREQYF. The genes are TRBV10-2 and TRBJ2-7; D might be TRBD1 (5 bases). The CDR3 runs 15 residues. V was cut by 0 bases and J by 7 bases, with 16 bases left in between. Germline V lookup: CDR1 WSHSY, CDR2 SAAADI.

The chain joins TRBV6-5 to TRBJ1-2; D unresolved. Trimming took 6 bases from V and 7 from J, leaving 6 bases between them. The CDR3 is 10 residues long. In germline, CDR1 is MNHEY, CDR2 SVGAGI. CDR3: CASSLFGYTF. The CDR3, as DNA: TGTGCCAGCAGCCTGTTTGGCTACACCTTC.

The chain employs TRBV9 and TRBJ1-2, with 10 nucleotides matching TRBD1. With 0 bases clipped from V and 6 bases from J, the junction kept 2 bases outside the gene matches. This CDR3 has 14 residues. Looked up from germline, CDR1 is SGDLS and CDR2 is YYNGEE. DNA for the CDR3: TGTGCCAGCAGCGTAGGCGGGACAGGGGATGGCTACACCTTC. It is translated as CASSVGGTGDGYTF.

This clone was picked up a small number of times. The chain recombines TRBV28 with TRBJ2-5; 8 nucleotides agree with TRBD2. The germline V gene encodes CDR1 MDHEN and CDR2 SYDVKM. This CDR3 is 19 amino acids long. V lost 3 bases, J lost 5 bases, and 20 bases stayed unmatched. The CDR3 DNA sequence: TGTGCCAGCAGTTTGGCGGACAACCGACTAGCGAGATTTGGGGAGACCCAGTACTTC. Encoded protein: CASSLADNRLARFGETQYF.

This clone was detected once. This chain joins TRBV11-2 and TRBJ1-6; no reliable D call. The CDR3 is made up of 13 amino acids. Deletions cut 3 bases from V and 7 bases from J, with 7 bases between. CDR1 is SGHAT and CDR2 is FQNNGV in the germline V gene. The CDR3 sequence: CASSFSVNSPLHF. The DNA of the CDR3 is TGTGCCAGCAGCTTTTCGGTCAATTCACCCCTCCACTTT. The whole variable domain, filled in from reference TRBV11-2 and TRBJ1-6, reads EAGVAQSPRYKIIEKRQSVAFWCNPISGHATLYWYQQILGQGPKLLIQFQNNGVVDDSQLPKDRFSAERLKGVDSTLKIQPAKLEDSAVYLCASSFSVNSPLHFGNGTRLTVT.

DNA for the CDR3: TGTGCCAGCAGCTTGTCTGTCTCAGGGCGAGAGACCCAGTACTTC. Translated, it gives CASSLSVSGRETQYF. V is TRBV5-5 and J is TRBJ2-5, with TRBD1 as a possible D gene (5 bases). The CDR3 sequence is 15 residues long. Trimming cost V 1 base and J 4 bases, with 14 bases left between them. The germline CDR1 and CDR2 sequences are SGHKS and YYEKEE (reference sequence).

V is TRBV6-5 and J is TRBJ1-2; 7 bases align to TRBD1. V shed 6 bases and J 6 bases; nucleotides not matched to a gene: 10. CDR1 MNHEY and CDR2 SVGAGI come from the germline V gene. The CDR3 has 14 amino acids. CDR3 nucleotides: TGTGCCAGCAGCCGCGACAGGGAATCGAATGGCTACACCTTC. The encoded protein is CASSRDRESNGYTF.